What follows is one T cell receptor (beta chain) and its context. Its antigen specificity is not known. Base qualities are not provided; no much larger clone lies one nucleotide away. The record originates from a study of blood T cell repertoires in COVID-19 (dated by TCRdb to 2018 to 2020). Context from the whole study: Collaborator samples came from the United States, Italy and Spain and covered acute and convalescent phases of COVID-19. The dataset comprised deeply sampled blood TCRbeta repertoires from subjects exposed to, actively infected with, or recovered from COVID-19. A de-identified subject ID, COVID-19 status, age in years and sex were almost always included in the sample metadata. Samples came from the ongoing ImmuneRACE study (first 160 participants) plus 1,254 subjects from 6 global collaborators. The material from the prospective study consisted of cDNA or gDNA derived from T cells, B-cell-depleted T cells, or PBMCs. The repertoires were released in a freely available public database meant as a resource for research on the immune response to SARS-CoV-2. Where HLA class I and class II types were available, the types were taken from metadata supplied by the sample provider, not from assay-based typing.

The immunoSEQ Assay, a bias-controlled multiplex PCR, was used to amplify TCRbeta CDR3 regions from genomic DNA. For the original study's pipeline: The number of nucleated cells in each sample was estimated from the amplification of reference gene primers within the assay. Sequence reads were collapsed and filtered to measure the absolute abundance of every unique TCRbeta CDR3 rearrangement. For each sample, productive Simpson clonality was calculated as the square root of Simpson's diversity index across productive rearrangements. In its TCRdb copy, this immuneACCESS table keeps in-frame sequences only and misses some clones. Where compared with another copy, unresolved V genes explain less than half of these, and the others have no known cause. The DNA gave D and trimming, while V, J and clone size come from that table. The sample has about 250,000 clones on record, roughly 90% of them singletons. The top ten hold around 0.88% of the sample.

There are 16 amino acids in the CDR3, from cysteine to phenylalanine inclusive. Left in the record is the CDR3 DNA by itself, 48 bases read in frame from the first base. V drops 2 bases and J drops 1 base, leaving 15 bases in between. CDR1 and CDR2 (SGHDT, YYEEEE) derive from the germline V gene. Whole blood was collected in K2EDTA tubes by collaborating institutions according to the institutions' own protocols. Collaborator samples were shipped for TCRbeta analysis as frozen whole blood, isolated PBMCs, or DNA extracted from either sample type. Here is what the overall study found, with its caveats: How much clinical and demographic metadata was included differed by source and by participant, and the metadata was provided uncurated.

The sample was peripheral blood. The TCR originated in a man aged 25 to 40 with acute or convalescent COVID-19. The rearranged chain carries TRBV5-6 and TRBJ1-1, and perhaps TRBD1 as D gene, on 6 matching bases. CDR3 region: CASSLKQGGKNTEAFF. Read as DNA, the sequence is TGTGCCAGCAGCTTAAAACAGGGCGGCAAGAACACTGAAGCTTTCTTT.